This T cell receptor (beta chain) was recorded in a study of blood T cell repertoires in COVID-19. Study in general: Acute and convalescent COVID-19 samples came from the United States, Italy and Spain.

All enrollees were roughly 18 to 100 years old and from about two dozen US areas. Germline-derived CDR1 and CDR2 are LNHDA and SQIVND (reference sequence). V was pared by 3 bases and J by 4 bases, with 9 bases between. The CDR3 runs 13 residues. Some clones are missing from TCRdb's copy, which holds only in-frame ones; the method was immunoSEQ multiplex PCR. The sample lists around 450,000 clones, 80% to 95% occurring once. The chain links TRBV19 to TRBJ1-2; D gene unclear. The sample consisted of PBMCs or T cells enriched from blood (not recorded which). The receptor was isolated from a young man who had recovered from COVID-19. In DNA form, the CDR3 reads TGTGCCAGTAGTATGGTCCCTACCTATGGCTACACCTTC. This encodes CASSMVPTYGYTF.